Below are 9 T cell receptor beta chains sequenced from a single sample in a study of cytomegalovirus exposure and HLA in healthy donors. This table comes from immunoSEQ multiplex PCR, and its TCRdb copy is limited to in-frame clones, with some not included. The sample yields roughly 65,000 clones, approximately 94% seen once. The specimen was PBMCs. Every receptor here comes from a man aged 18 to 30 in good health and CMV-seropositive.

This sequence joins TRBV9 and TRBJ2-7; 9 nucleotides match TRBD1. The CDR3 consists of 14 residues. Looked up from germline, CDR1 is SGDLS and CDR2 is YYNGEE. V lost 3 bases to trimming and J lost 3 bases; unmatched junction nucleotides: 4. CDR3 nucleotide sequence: TGTGCCAGCAGCGGGGGACAGGGTGTCTACGAGCAGTACTTC. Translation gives CASSGGQGVYEQYF.

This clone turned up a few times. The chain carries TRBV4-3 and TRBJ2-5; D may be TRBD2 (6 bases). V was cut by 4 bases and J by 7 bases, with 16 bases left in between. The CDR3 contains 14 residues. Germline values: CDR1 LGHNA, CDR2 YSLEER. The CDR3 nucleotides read TGCGCCAGCAGCCGCGACCGGTCCGGGGGGACCCAGTACTTC. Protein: CASSRDRSGGTQYF.

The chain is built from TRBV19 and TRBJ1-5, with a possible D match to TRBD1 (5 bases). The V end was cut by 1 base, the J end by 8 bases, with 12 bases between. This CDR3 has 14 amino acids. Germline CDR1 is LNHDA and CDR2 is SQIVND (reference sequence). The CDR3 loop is CASSIARGSEPQHF. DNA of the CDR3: TGTGCCAGTAGTATAGCGCGGGGCAGTGAGCCCCAGCATTTT.

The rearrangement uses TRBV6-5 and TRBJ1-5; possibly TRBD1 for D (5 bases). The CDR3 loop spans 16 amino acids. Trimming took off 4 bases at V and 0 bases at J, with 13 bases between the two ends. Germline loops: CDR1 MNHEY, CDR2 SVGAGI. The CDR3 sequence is CASSSQGPYSNQPQHF. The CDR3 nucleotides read TGTGCCAGCAGTTCCCAGGGTCCTTATAGCAATCAGCCCCAGCATTTT.

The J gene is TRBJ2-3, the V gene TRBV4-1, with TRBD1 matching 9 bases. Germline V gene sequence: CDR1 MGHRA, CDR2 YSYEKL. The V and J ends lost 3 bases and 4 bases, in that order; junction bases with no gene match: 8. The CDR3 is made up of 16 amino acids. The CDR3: CASSHIRQGEADTQYF. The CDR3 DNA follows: TGCGCCAGCAGCCACATCAGACAGGGGGAAGCAGATACGCAGTATTTT.

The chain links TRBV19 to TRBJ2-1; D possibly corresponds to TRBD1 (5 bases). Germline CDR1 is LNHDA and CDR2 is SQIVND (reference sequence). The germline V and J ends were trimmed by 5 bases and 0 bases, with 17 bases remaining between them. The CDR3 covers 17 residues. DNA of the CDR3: TGTGCCAGTAGTGCCAAGGGGTGGAGAAGCTCCTACAATGAGCAGTTCTTC. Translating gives CASSAKGWRSSYNEQFF.

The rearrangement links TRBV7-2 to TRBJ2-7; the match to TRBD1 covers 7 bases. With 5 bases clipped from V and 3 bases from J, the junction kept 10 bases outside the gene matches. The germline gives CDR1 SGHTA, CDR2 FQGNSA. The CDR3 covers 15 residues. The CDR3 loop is CASSLQQGNGYEQYF. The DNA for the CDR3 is TGTGCCAGCAGCCTACAACAGGGGAATGGCTACGAGCAGTACTTC.

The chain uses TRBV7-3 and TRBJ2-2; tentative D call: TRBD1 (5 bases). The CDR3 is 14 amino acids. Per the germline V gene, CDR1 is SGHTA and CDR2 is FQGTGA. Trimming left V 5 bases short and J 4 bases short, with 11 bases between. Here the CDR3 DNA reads TGTGCCAGCAGCCCCAGGGTGGGCACCGGGGAGCTGTTTTTT. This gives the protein CASSPRVGTGELFF.

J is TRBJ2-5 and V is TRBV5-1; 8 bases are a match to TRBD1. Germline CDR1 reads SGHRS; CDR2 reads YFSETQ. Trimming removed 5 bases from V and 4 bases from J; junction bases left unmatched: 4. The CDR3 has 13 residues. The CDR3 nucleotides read TGCGCCAGCAGAGTGACAGGGGCAGAGACCCAGTACTTC. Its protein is CASRVTGAETQYF. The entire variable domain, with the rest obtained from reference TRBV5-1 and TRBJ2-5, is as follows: KAGVTQTPRYLIKTRGQQVTLSCSPISGHRSVSWYQQTPGQGLQFLFEYFSETQRNKGNFPGRFSGRQFSNSRSEMNVSTLELGDSALYLCASRVTGAETQYFGPGTRLLVL.